Shown below are 31 T cell receptor beta chains from a single sample sequenced in a study of neoadjuvant anti-PD-1 for oral cavity cancer. The table came from immunoSEQ multiplex PCR; TCRdb's copy has only in-frame clones and leaves some out. The sample consists of roughly 67,000 clones, about 86% of them appearing once. Specimen: PBMCs, collected before nivolumab (anti-PD-1) treatment. The receptors here all came from a person aged 40 to 85 with oral cavity squamous cell carcinoma.

The J gene is TRBJ1-6, the V gene TRBV6-1, with TRBD1 identical over 10 bases. The CDR3 spans 15 residues. Germline CDR1 is MNHNS and CDR2 is SASEGT. The ends lost 4 bases at V and 12 bases at J; junction bases unmatched: 9. The CDR3 region is CASSVSGTGVLPLHF. DNA of the CDR3: TGTGCCAGCAGTGTTTCCGGGACAGGGGTTTTACCCCTCCACTTT.

The genes are TRBV6-1 and TRBJ1-1, with 9 positions matching TRBD1. With V trimmed by 6 bases and J by 1 base, 6 bases remained unmatched. CDR3 length: 15 residues. Per germline, CDR1 MNHNS and CDR2 SASEGT. CDR3 sequence: CASSHGQGRNTEAFF. Here the CDR3 DNA reads TGTGCCAGCAGCCACGGACAGGGGAGGAACACTGAAGCTTTCTTT.

V usage is TRBV11-2 and J usage is TRBJ2-4; no definite D call. Germline-derived CDR1 and CDR2 are SGHAT and FQNNGV. The V and J ends lost 2 bases and 7 bases respectively, with 9 bases between them. The CDR3 runs to 13 residues. The CDR3 spells CASSLLQFNIQYF. The CDR3 coding sequence is TGTGCCAGCAGCTTACTCCAGTTCAACATTCAGTACTTC.

This clone was seen a few times. The J gene is TRBJ2-7, the V gene TRBV28; D ambiguous. Looked up from germline, CDR1 is MDHEN and CDR2 is SYDVKM. Trimming shortened V by 4 bases and J by 3 bases, and 10 bases separated the two germline ends. The CDR3 spans 13 residues. The CDR3 loop is CASSSRLYYEQYF. CDR3 DNA sequence: TGTGCCAGCAGTTCTCGACTTTACTACGAGCAGTACTTC.

The V gene is TRBV10-1, the J gene TRBJ2-7; perhaps TRBD1 as D (6 bases). The germline V gene has CDR1 WNHNN and CDR2 SYGVQD (reference sequence). This CDR3 comprises 13 residues. Trimming took 8 bases from V and 4 from J, leaving 15 bases between them. DNA for the CDR3: TGCGCCAGCTACTGGACAGCCGCATACGAGCAGTACTTC. Its protein product is CASYWTAAYEQYF.

The gene calls are TRBV27 and TRBJ2-2; 7 nucleotides line up with TRBD1. V gave up 8 bases and J gave up 8 bases; unmatched junction bases: 17. Germline V lookup: CDR1 MNHEY, CDR2 SMNVEV (reference sequence). The CDR3 extends over 16 amino acids. The CDR3 region is CASLGIKGAVTGELFF. In DNA form, the CDR3 reads TGTGCCAGCCTTGGGATTAAGGGGGCGGTGACGGGGGAGCTGTTTTTT.

The rearrangement joins TRBV5-6 to TRBJ2-2, with D maybe TRBD2 (5 bases). V shed 2 bases and J shed 7 bases, with 9 bases lying between them. CDR3 length equals 13 residues. Germline CDR1 SGHDT, CDR2 YYEEEE. This CDR3 is CASSLGGGGELFF. CDR3 in DNA: TGTGCCAGCAGCTTAGGAGGTGGCGGGGAGCTGTTTTTT. Looking up the rest from reference TRBV5-6 and TRBJ2-2 gives the full variable domain: DAGVTQSPTHLIKTRGQQVTLRCSPKSGHDTVSWYQQALGQGPQFIFQYYEEEERQRGNFPDRFSGHQFPNYSSELNVNALLLGDSALYLCASSLGGGGELFFGEGSRLTVL.

This clone was observed a handful of times. The chain links TRBV19 to TRBJ2-3; 13 positions agree with TRBD2. Germline CDR1 and CDR2: LNHDA and SQIVND (reference sequence). This CDR3 contains 18 residues. Germline trimming cut 4 bases from V and 2 bases from J; bases unmatched to any gene: 9. DNA for the CDR3: TGTGCCAGTAGTACCCCAGGACTAGCGGGAGCCTACACAGATACGCAGTATTTT. It is translated as CASSTPGLAGAYTDTQYF.

The table lists this clone with a few counts. The rearrangement links TRBV2 to TRBJ2-1; D may be TRBD2 (5 bases). CDR3 length equals 19 residues. V lost 0 bases, J lost 0 bases, and 18 bases lay in between. Germline V CDR1 and CDR2: SNHLY, FYNNEI. DNA for the CDR3: TGTGCCAGCAGTGAAGCGCGGAGGTGGGGAAAAGTCTCCTACAATGAGCAGTTCTTC. It specifies CASSEARRWGKVSYNEQFF.

The chain recombines TRBV28 with TRBJ1-1; a weak D match, TRBD1 (6 bases). Trimming took 3 bases from V and 1 from J, leaving 15 bases between them. CDR1 is MDHEN, CDR2 SYDVKM, per germline. This CDR3 region has 16 residues. The CDR3 here is CASSFQGMLGNTEAFF. The CDR3 DNA reads as TGTGCCAGCAGTTTCCAGGGGATGTTAGGGAACACTGAAGCTTTCTTT.

This chain uses TRBV19 with TRBJ1-1; D is uncertain. CDR1 LNHDA and CDR2 SQIVND come from the germline V gene (reference sequence). The CDR3 is 13 amino acids. The V end was cut by 4 bases, the J end by 1 base, with 7 bases between. CDR3 sequence (DNA): TGTGCCAGTAGTAGGGGTGGGAACACTGAAGCTTTCTTT. It translates to CASSRGGNTEAFF.

This clone has a single count. One end of the junction fails to match germline, which may point to a read error. The sample holds other DNA sequences that translate to the same CDR3. The rearrangement links TRBV7-3 to TRBJ1-3; D is ambiguous. Germline V gene sequence: CDR1 SGHTA, CDR2 FQGTGA. The CDR3 has 14 amino acids. The chain's CDR3 is CASSDASSGNTIYF. The CDR3 nucleotides read TGTGCTAGCAGCGACGCCAGCTCTGGAAACACCATATATTTT.

This sequence joins TRBV5-1 and TRBJ2-3; TRBD2 aligns across 10 bases. After removal of 3 bases from V and 1 base from J, the junction contained 8 bases not matched to a gene. CDR1 SGHRS and CDR2 YFSETQ come from the germline V gene. CDR3 size: 17 residues. This CDR3 is CASSSVPLAGGTDTQYF. The CDR3 region has the DNA TGCGCCAGCAGCTCCGTGCCCCTAGCGGGAGGCACAGATACGCAGTATTTT.

Points on this clone: Other DNA sequences within the sample encode an identical CDR3. The chain carries TRBV2 and TRBJ1-3; possible D gene TRBD1, 5 bases. There are 16 residues in the CDR3. Germline CDR1 reads SNHLY; CDR2 reads FYNNEI. V dropped 1 base and J dropped 0 bases, with 10 bases sitting between them. CDR3 DNA: TGTGCCAGCAGTGAAGGTCAGGGCAACTCTGGAAACACCATATATTTT. Its protein is CASSEGQGNSGNTIYF.

The CDR3 DNA reads TGTGCCAGCAGCCAAGACTCGGGGGGGACAGGGATAGCCAAAAACATTCAGTACTTC. Translating gives CASSQDSGGTGIAKNIQYF. This chain connects TRBV4-2 to TRBJ2-4; perhaps TRBD1 as D (9 bases). The CDR3 contains 19 residues. Germline V CDR1 and CDR2: LGHNA, YNFKEQ. Deletions cut 0 bases from V and 0 bases from J, with 18 bases between.

The chain employs TRBV5-1 and TRBJ1-2; tentatively, D is TRBD1 (6 bases). Germline V gives CDR1 SGHRS, CDR2 YFSETQ. Trimming removed 4 bases from V and 8 bases from J, with 21 bases in between. This CDR3 has 15 residues. CDR3 sequence (DNA): TGCGCCAGCAGCGGAACCGGGACACTAAGTAACGGCTACACCTTC. Translation: CASSGTGTLSNGYTF.

This rearrangement joins TRBV4-2 to TRBJ2-7; TRBD2 is a possible D gene (5 bases). V was trimmed by 0 bases and J by 0 bases, leaving 12 bases between them. Germline CDR1 is LGHNA and CDR2 is YNFKEQ. The CDR3 sequence is 16 residues long. CDR3 amino acids: CASSQDRGASSYEQYF. DNA of the CDR3: TGTGCCAGCAGCCAAGATCGGGGTGCAAGCTCCTACGAGCAGTACTTC.

This clone appeared a few times. The genes are TRBV30 and TRBJ2-2, with D perhaps TRBD2 (6 bases). CDR1 is GTSNPN, CDR2 SVGIG, per germline (reference sequence). CDR3 length: 16 residues. Trimming removed 3 bases at V and 0 bases at J, with 14 bases between. The CDR3 loop is CAWSKGLFANTGELFF. CDR3 DNA sequence: TGTGCCTGGAGCAAGGGACTTTTCGCGAACACCGGGGAGCTGTTTTTT.

The chain recombines TRBV19 with TRBJ1-2; TRBD1 matches at 8 bases. Germline values: CDR1 LNHDA, CDR2 SQIVND (reference sequence). The CDR3 runs to 17 residues. V lost 3 bases to trimming and J lost 0 bases; unmatched junction nucleotides: 9. CDR3 sequence reads: CASSIPPRQGTNYGYTF. CDR3 nucleotide sequence: TGTGCCAGTAGTATTCCTCCACGACAGGGGACTAACTATGGCTACACCTTC.

This chain uses TRBV5-4 with TRBJ2-1; D uncertain. The CDR3 covers 13 residues. The germline V and J ends were trimmed by 1 base and 3 bases, with 5 bases remaining between them. CDR1 and CDR2 (germline): SGHNT, YYREEE (reference sequence). The CDR3, as DNA: TGTGCCAGCAGCTTGTGGAACTACAATGAGCAGTTCTTC. As protein: CASSLWNYNEQFF.

The chain employs TRBV30 and TRBJ2-5; 9 nucleotides match TRBD2. The CDR3 totals 14 residues. The germline V gene encodes CDR1 GTSNPN and CDR2 SVGIG (reference sequence). With 0 bases clipped from V and 6 bases from J, the junction kept 5 bases outside the gene matches. In DNA form, the CDR3 reads TGTGCCTGGAGTGTAGCGGGGGGCAAGAAGACCCAGTACTTC. It encodes CAWSVAGGKKTQYF.

This clone was counted only a few times. The chain is built from TRBV6-1 and TRBJ2-5; D might be TRBD1 or TRBD2, each matching 6 bases. The V gene lost 6 bases and the J gene lost 7 bases, with 21 bases spanning the gap. In germline, CDR1 is MNHNS, CDR2 SASEGT. There are 15 residues in the CDR3. The CDR3 bases are TGTGCCAGCAGGAAAATCGGGCCCGGAGGGGGGACCCAGTACTTC. Protein product: CASRKIGPGGGTQYF.

V usage is TRBV5-4 and J usage is TRBJ2-3, with D possibly called TRBD1 or TRBD2 (7 bases each). Germline V gives CDR1 SGHNT, CDR2 YYREEE (reference sequence). This CDR3 contains 14 residues. Trimming left V 4 bases short and J 4 bases short, with 13 bases between. The CDR3: CASSPRGGPDTQYF. The CDR3, as DNA: TGTGCCAGCAGCCCCAGGGGGGGGCCAGATACGCAGTATTTT. The full variable domain, in which reference TRBV5-4 and TRBJ2-3 provide the parts outside the CDR3, is ETGVTQSPTHLIKTRGQQVTLRCSSQSGHNTVSWYQQALGQGPQFIFQYYREEENGRGNFPPRFSGLQFPNYSSELNVNALELDDSALYLCASSPRGGPDTQYFGPGTRLTVL.

V usage is TRBV7-9 and J usage is TRBJ1-2; TRBD1 aligns across 10 bases. This CDR3 has 18 residues. The ends lost 4 bases at V and 2 bases at J; junction bases unmatched: 13. Germline assignment: CDR1 SEHNR and CDR2 FQNEAQ (reference sequence). The CDR3 DNA sequence: TGTGCCAGCAGCTCGCCCCGGGACAGGGGCCGATTAAACTATGGCTACACCTTC. It translates to CASSSPRDRGRLNYGYTF.

The genes are TRBV25-1 and TRBJ2-5; 8 nucleotides line up with TRBD1. CDR3 length equals 14 residues. With V trimmed by 4 bases and J by 5 bases, 6 bases remained unmatched. Germline CDR1 is MGHDK and CDR2 is SYGVNS. CDR3 in DNA: TGTGCCAGCAGTGTGGGACAGGCCCCCGAGACCCAGTACTTC. It translates to CASSVGQAPETQYF.

The J gene is TRBJ2-2, the V gene TRBV5-1, with TRBD2 identical over 7 bases. Trimming at V came to 3 bases and at J to 4 bases, leaving 9 bases not matched to a gene. CDR3 length: 16 amino acids. The germline V gene has CDR1 SGHRS and CDR2 YFSETQ. CDR3 in amino acids: CASSYGVTGGTGELFF. CDR3 sequence (DNA): TGCGCCAGCAGCTACGGGGTTACGGGGGGCACCGGGGAGCTGTTTTTT.

The chain uses TRBV30 and TRBJ2-5; maybe TRBD2 (6 bases). The CDR3 is 13 amino acids. The ends were cut back, 3 bases at V and 5 bases at J, with 13 bases in the middle. Germline-derived CDR1 and CDR2 are GTSNPN and SVGIG (reference sequence). CDR3 in amino acids: CAWSPGVSETQYF. CDR3 DNA sequence: TGTGCCTGGAGCCCGGGGGTCTCCGAGACCCAGTACTTC.

The chain is built from TRBV30 and TRBJ1-5; TRBD1 is a possible D gene (5 bases). The CDR3 contains 16 residues. Trimming cost V 0 bases and J 6 bases, with 18 bases left between them. The germline gives CDR1 GTSNPN, CDR2 SVGIG (reference sequence). The CDR3 DNA reads TGTGCCTGGAGTGTAAGGGGCGGGCCCGGCAGTCAGCCCCAGCATTTT. Its translation is CAWSVRGGPGSQPQHF.

The chain couples TRBV10-2 to TRBJ2-3, with D perhaps TRBD2 (5 bases). Germline CDR1 is WSHSY and CDR2 is SAAADI. V dropped 0 bases and J dropped 5 bases, with 9 bases sitting between them. This CDR3 comprises 14 residues. In nucleotides, the CDR3 is TGCGCCAGCAGTGAGTCGACGGGGATAGATACGCAGTATTTT. It codes for CASSESTGIDTQYF.

The rearrangement links TRBV7-8 to TRBJ1-5; 7 bases are shared with TRBD1. This CDR3 is 15 amino acids long. The trim removed 0 bases at V and 7 bases at J, leaving 6 bases unmatched. CDR1 and CDR2 (germline): SGHVS, FQNEAQ. This CDR3 reads CASSLASGGRQPQHF. The CDR3 DNA reads TGTGCCAGCAGCTTAGCGTCAGGGGGGAGGCAGCCCCAGCATTTT.

The gene calls are TRBV4-2 and TRBJ1-5; D gene uncertain. This CDR3 region has 16 residues. From germline, CDR1 is LGHNA and CDR2 YNFKEQ. The germline V and J ends were trimmed by 0 bases and 2 bases, with 11 bases remaining between them. CDR3 in DNA: TGTGCCAGCAGCCAAGATGGCGGACTGGGCAATCAGCCCCAGCATTTT. As protein: CASSQDGGLGNQPQHF.